What follows are 31 T cell receptor beta chains derived from one specimen sequenced in a study of radiotherapy plus CTLA-4 blockade in lung cancer. Sequencing used immunoSEQ multiplex PCR; TCRdb keeps in-frame clones, though not all of them. Of about 28,000 clones in the sample, over 60% are singletons; the top ten hold 15% to 20%. The input for sequencing was peripheral blood, taken from a patient treated with radiotherapy plus ipilimumab. The origin of the receptors is a human donor with non-small cell lung cancer that progressed on radiotherapy plus ipilimumab.

The table lists this clone with a few counts. V gene TRBV4-1 combines with J gene TRBJ2-7; the D is unclear. Germline CDR1 is MGHRA and CDR2 is YSYEKL. The CDR3 is made up of 13 amino acids. Trimming took 1 base from V and 2 from J, leaving 6 bases between them. CDR3 DNA: TGCGCCAGCAGCCAAGTATACACCTACGAGCAGTACTTC. It yields the protein CASSQVYTYEQYF.

The chain joins TRBV10-3 to TRBJ1-2, with 7 bases aligning to TRBD1. The trim removed 4 bases at V and 4 bases at J, leaving 9 bases unmatched. The CDR3 is made up of 15 amino acids. From germline, CDR1 is ENHRY and CDR2 SYGVKD. DNA for the CDR3: TGTGCCATCAGTGCTCAACAGGGGCCTACCTATGGCTACACCTTC. Encoded protein: CAISAQQGPTYGYTF.

This clone was seen a few times. This rearrangement joins TRBV2 to TRBJ2-7; 7 nucleotides align to TRBD1. Germline CDR1 is SNHLY and CDR2 is FYNNEI. V shed 3 bases and J 6 bases; nucleotides not matched to a gene: 8. The length of the CDR3 is 14 residues. The CDR3 sequence is CASSDGQGVTEQYF. DNA of the CDR3: TGTGCCAGCAGTGACGGCCAGGGGGTGACCGAGCAGTACTTC.

This chain uses TRBV28 with TRBJ2-3, with 13 positions matching TRBD2. Germline CDR1 reads MDHEN; CDR2 reads SYDVKM. The CDR3 contains 15 residues. V lost 8 bases to trimming and J lost 6 bases; unmatched junction nucleotides: 8. Here the CDR3 DNA reads TGTGCCAGCGGAATTACTAGCGGGAGGGGGGATACGCAGTATTTT. Its protein is CASGITSGRGDTQYF.

The chain is built from TRBV5-8 and TRBJ2-7; possible D gene TRBD2, 6 bases. V was shortened by 5 bases and J by 2 bases, with 14 bases between the two germline ends. CDR3 size: 14 residues. CDR1 is SGHTS, CDR2 YDEGEE, per germline. Written as DNA, the CDR3 is TGTGCCAGCAGTATTTTAGCGGCGGCCTACGAGCAGTACTTC. It is translated as CASSILAAAYEQYF. Full variable domain (outside the CDR3, taken from reference TRBV5-8 and TRBJ2-7): EAGVTQSPTHLIKTRGQQATLRCSPISGHTSVYWYQQALGLGLQFLLWYDEGEERNRGNFPPRFSGRQFPNYSSELNVNALELEDSALYLCASSILAAAYEQYFGPGTRLTVT.

The rearrangement uses TRBV5-5 and TRBJ1-4; D is perhaps TRBD1 (5 bases). V was cut by 0 bases and J by 4 bases, with 7 bases left in between. CDR1 and CDR2 from the germline V gene are SGHKS and YYEKEE (reference sequence). The CDR3 loop spans 14 amino acids. The CDR3 sequence: CASSLGTLNEKLFF. For the CDR3, the DNA is TGTGCCAGCAGCTTGGGGACACTTAATGAAAAACTGTTTTTT. The full variable domain, in which reference TRBV5-5 and TRBJ1-4 provide the parts outside the CDR3, is DAGVTQSPTHLIKTRGQQVTLRCSPISGHKSVSWYQQVLGQGPQFIFQYYEKEERGRGNFPDRFSARQFPNYSSELNVNALLLGDSALYLCASSLGTLNEKLFFGSGTQLSVL.

The chain recombines TRBV21-1 with TRBJ2-3; the D call of TRBD1 is as the table states it, not checked on the DNA. TRBV21-1 is labeled a pseudogene. This CDR3 has 14 amino acids. The CDR3 DNA sequence: TGTGCCAGCAGCGCTACAGTCATCCAAGATACGCAGTATTTT. It translates to CASSATVIQDTQYF.

This rearrangement joins TRBV7-7 to TRBJ2-1; a weak D match, TRBD1 (6 bases). Germline values: CDR1 SSHAT, CDR2 FNYEAQ (reference sequence). The CDR3 has 16 amino acids. The germline V and J ends were trimmed by 5 bases and 0 bases, with 14 bases remaining between them. CDR3 residues: CASSPGVGGSYNEQFF. The CDR3 DNA reads as TGTGCCAGCAGCCCAGGGGTCGGAGGCTCCTACAATGAGCAGTTCTTC.

The chain combines TRBV4-1 with TRBJ1-1; a weak D match, TRBD1 (5 bases). V dropped 0 bases and J dropped 3 bases, with 11 bases sitting between them. Looked up from germline, CDR1 is MGHRA and CDR2 is YSYEKL. The CDR3 consists of 15 residues. The CDR3 spells CASSQESGVYTEAFF. The CDR3 region has the DNA TGCGCCAGCAGCCAAGAGTCGGGGGTCTACACTGAAGCTTTCTTT.

This chain joins TRBV15 and TRBJ2-7; 7 bases are shared with TRBD2. The length of the CDR3 is 13 residues. Germline V gene lookup returns CDR1 LNHNV and CDR2 YYDKDF (reference sequence). The V segment lost 6 bases and the J segment 0 bases; nucleotides outside the gene matches: 2. CDR3 residues: CATRRGDSYEQYF. The CDR3, as DNA: TGTGCCACCAGACGGGGGGACTCCTACGAGCAGTACTTC.

The chain has TRBV5-1 and TRBJ2-3; 7 bases agree with TRBD1. In germline, CDR1 is SGHRS, CDR2 YFSETQ. V dropped 4 bases and J dropped 4; count of bases not matched to a gene: 9. The CDR3 covers 15 residues. The CDR3 region is CASSDRQGSADTQYF. In DNA form, the CDR3 reads TGCGCCAGCAGCGATCGACAGGGAAGTGCAGATACGCAGTATTTT.

The chain uses TRBV5-4 and TRBJ2-5; TRBD2 matches at 10 bases. Trimming removed 6 bases from V and 3 bases from J; junction bases left unmatched: 11. The CDR3 sequence is 16 residues long. The germline CDR1 and CDR2 sequences are SGHNT and YYREEE (reference sequence). For the CDR3, the DNA is TGTGCCAGCAACGAGAAGCGGGGGGGAATTGAAGAGACCCAGTACTTC. It specifies CASNEKRGGIEETQYF.

The V gene is TRBV7-2, the J gene TRBJ2-2; 7 bases are a match to TRBD1. After removal of 4 bases from V and 4 bases from J, the junction contained 12 bases not matched to a gene. From germline, CDR1 is SGHTA and CDR2 FQGNSA. This CDR3 spans 17 amino acids. This chain's CDR3 is CASSSPRGRRGTGELFF. Here the CDR3 DNA reads TGTGCCAGCAGCTCCCCAAGGGGGCGCCGGGGCACCGGGGAGCTGTTTTTT. Looking up the rest from reference TRBV7-2 and TRBJ2-2 gives the full variable domain: GAGVSQSPSNKVTEKGKDVELRCDPISGHTALYWYRQSLGQGLEFLIYFQGNSAPDKSGLPSDRFSAERTGGSVSTLTIQRTQQEDSAVYLCASSSPRGRRGTGELFFGEGSRLTVL.

The genes are TRBV7-8 and TRBJ2-5; 8 positions agree with TRBD1. The J call could be wrong; TRBJ2-7 is a better fit for the DNA end. CDR1 and CDR2 (germline): SGHVS, FQNEAQ. The CDR3 sequence is 14 residues long. CDR3 loop: CASSLNRGSYEQYF. CDR3 sequence (DNA): TGTGCCAGCAGCTTAAACAGGGGGTCCTACGAGCAGTACTTC.

The rearrangement joins TRBV27 to TRBJ1-5; 7 nucleotides align to TRBD1. Germline V CDR1 and CDR2: MNHEY, SMNVEV (reference sequence). The CDR3 contains 13 residues. The trim removed 8 bases at V and 3 bases at J, leaving 4 bases unmatched. This chain's CDR3 is CASGRGPNQPQHF. As DNA, the CDR3 is TGTGCCAGCGGGAGGGGGCCCAATCAGCCCCAGCATTTT.

Of note for this clone: The junction differs from germline at one of its ends, possibly a read error. This chain connects TRBV5-1 to TRBJ2-2, with 11 bases matching TRBD1. Germline lookup yields CDR1 SGHRS and CDR2 YFSETQ. This CDR3 is 15 amino acids long. CDR3 amino acids: CASSLGQGVTGELFF. The CDR3, as DNA: TGCGCCAGCAGTTTGGGACAGGGGGTCACCGGGGAGCTGTTTTTT.

This CDR3 is CASSAEGQGANTQYF. The DNA of the CDR3 is TGTGCCAGCAGCGCCGAAGGACAGGGGGCAAATACGCAGTATTTT. V and J are TRBV9 and TRBJ2-3, with 11 nucleotides matching TRBD1. The germline CDR1 and CDR2 sequences are SGDLS and YYNGEE. J lost 7 bases, V lost 3 bases, and 7 bases had no gene match. The CDR3 runs 15 residues.

The V call is TRBV18, the J call TRBJ2-7; 7 nucleotides match TRBD2. Germline V gene data show CDR1 as KGHSH and CDR2 as LQKENI. CDR3 size: 15 residues. Unmatched junction bases numbered 9, after V lost 6 bases and J lost 1 base. The CDR3 loop reads CASSTRGVSSYEQYF. CDR3 coding DNA: TGTGCCAGCTCCACTCGGGGGGTGTCGTCCTACGAGCAGTACTTC.

This chain uses TRBV9 with TRBJ1-1; 9 nucleotides align to TRBD1. The CDR3 is made up of 16 amino acids. The germline CDR1 and CDR2 sequences are SGDLS and YYNGEE. V shed 5 bases and J 1 base; nucleotides not matched to a gene: 9. The CDR3 region is CASSPRTGASNTEAFF. The DNA for the CDR3 is TGTGCCAGCAGTCCCCGGACAGGGGCGTCGAACACTGAAGCTTTCTTT.

The chain links TRBV2 to TRBJ1-1; D is perhaps TRBD1 (6 bases). Germline V gene data show CDR1 as SNHLY and CDR2 as FYNNEI. CDR3 length equals 13 residues. Trimming left V 8 bases short and J 11 bases short, with 21 bases between. CDR3 residues: CASDATGGLSAFF. CDR3 nucleotides: TGTGCCAGCGACGCGACAGGAGGTCTGTCGGCTTTCTTT.

V gene TRBV19 combines with J gene TRBJ2-1; unclear D gene. Germline V lookup: CDR1 LNHDA, CDR2 SQIVND (reference sequence). Deletions cut 5 bases from V and 0 bases from J, with 11 bases between. The CDR3 is made up of 15 amino acids. The CDR3 is CASSSSTSSYNEQFF. The CDR3, as DNA: TGTGCCAGTAGTTCCTCGACCAGCTCCTACAATGAGCAGTTCTTC.

The chain links TRBV7-3 to TRBJ1-5; tentative D call: TRBD1 (5 bases). This CDR3 is built from 13 residues. CDR1 and CDR2 (germline): SGHTA, FQGTGA. Trimming left V 5 bases short and J 6 bases short, with 11 bases between. In nucleotides, the CDR3 is TGTGCCAGCAGCAGTGGAAGGGGTCAGCCCCAGCATTTT. Translation gives CASSSGRGQPQHF.

This sequence joins TRBV10-3 and TRBJ1-1; 10 bases map to TRBD1. Germline V gene lookup returns CDR1 ENHRY and CDR2 SYGVKD. This CDR3 is built from 14 residues. J gave up 1 base and V 4 bases, and 0 bases lay outside the gene matches. The CDR3 nucleotides are TGTGCCATCAGTGGGACAGGGGGGAACACTGAAGCTTTCTTT. Translation gives CAISGTGGNTEAFF.

This sequence joins TRBV5-1 and TRBJ2-5, with D perhaps matching TRBD2 (6 bases). Germline V lookup: CDR1 SGHRS, CDR2 YFSETQ. CDR3 length: 15 residues. The V and J ends lost 4 bases and 4 bases respectively, with 17 bases between them. The CDR3: CASSRSGTRGETQYF. The DNA for the CDR3 is TGCGCCAGCAGCCGATCCGGGACTCGGGGAGAGACCCAGTACTTC.

This chain joins TRBV5-1 and TRBJ1-1, with 10 nucleotides matching TRBD1. The CDR3 has 16 residues. Looked up from germline, CDR1 is SGHRS and CDR2 is YFSETQ. V shed 3 bases and J 5 bases; nucleotides not matched to a gene: 10. The CDR3 sequence is CASSSLLTGGFTEAFF. The CDR3 DNA follows: TGCGCCAGCAGCTCTCTACTGACAGGGGGCTTTACTGAAGCTTTCTTT.

This clone was counted only a few times. The chain joins TRBV19 to TRBJ2-3; 10 nucleotides match TRBD2. The V gene end was trimmed by 7 bases and the J gene end by 5 bases; junction bases not matched to a gene: 3. The CDR3 is made up of 13 amino acids. CDR1 and CDR2 (germline): LNHDA, SQIVND (reference sequence). Here the CDR3 DNA reads TGTGCCAGTACCACTAGCGGGAAAGATACGCAGTATTTT. It encodes CASTTSGKDTQYF.

This chain joins TRBV11-1 and TRBJ2-3; D possibly matches TRBD1 or TRBD2 (6 bases each). Trimming took off 5 bases at V and 4 bases at J, with 13 bases between the two ends. Per germline, CDR1 SGHAT and CDR2 FQDESV (reference sequence). This CDR3 is built from 14 residues. The CDR3 reads CASSIFGGPDTQYF. For the CDR3, the DNA is TGTGCCAGCAGCATCTTTGGGGGGCCAGATACGCAGTATTTT.

This sequence joins TRBV7-9 and TRBJ2-7; no definite D call. The germline CDR1 and CDR2 sequences are SEHNR and FQNEAQ (reference sequence). The CDR3 totals 12 residues. V lost 5 bases and J lost 5, with 10 bases in between. CDR3 coding DNA: TGTGCCAGCAGCCCACCAACGGACGAGCAGTACTTC. Protein sequence: CASSPPTDEQYF.

This chain connects TRBV6-5 to TRBJ2-7; 7 bases map to TRBD1. The CDR3 is 15 amino acids. Germline CDR1 MNHEY, CDR2 SVGAGI. Trimming cost V 9 bases and J 2 bases; bases outside gene matches: 13. CDR3 DNA sequence: TGTGCCAGTTCGAGAAGACAGGGAGCTGCCTACGAGCAGTACTTC. It specifies CASSRRQGAAYEQYF.

This clone was counted between two and nine times. The genes are TRBV6-1 and TRBJ2-3; D call uncertain. The CDR3 sequence is 12 residues long. Germline loops: CDR1 MNHNS, CDR2 SASEGT. The V gene lost 4 bases and the J gene lost 6 bases, with 8 bases spanning the gap. This CDR3 is CASSASRDTQYF. CDR3 sequence (DNA): TGTGCCAGCAGTGCCTCTAGGGATACGCAGTATTTT.

This chain uses TRBV15 with TRBJ2-6; 9 bases map to TRBD2. Trimming removed 3 bases from V and 1 base from J; junction bases left unmatched: 4. This CDR3 spans 17 amino acids. CDR1 LNHNV and CDR2 YYDKDF come from the germline V gene (reference sequence). The CDR3 is CATSRGLAGSGANVLTF. CDR3 nucleotide sequence: TGTGCCACCAGCAGGGGGCTAGCGGGGTCTGGGGCCAACGTCCTGACTTTC.